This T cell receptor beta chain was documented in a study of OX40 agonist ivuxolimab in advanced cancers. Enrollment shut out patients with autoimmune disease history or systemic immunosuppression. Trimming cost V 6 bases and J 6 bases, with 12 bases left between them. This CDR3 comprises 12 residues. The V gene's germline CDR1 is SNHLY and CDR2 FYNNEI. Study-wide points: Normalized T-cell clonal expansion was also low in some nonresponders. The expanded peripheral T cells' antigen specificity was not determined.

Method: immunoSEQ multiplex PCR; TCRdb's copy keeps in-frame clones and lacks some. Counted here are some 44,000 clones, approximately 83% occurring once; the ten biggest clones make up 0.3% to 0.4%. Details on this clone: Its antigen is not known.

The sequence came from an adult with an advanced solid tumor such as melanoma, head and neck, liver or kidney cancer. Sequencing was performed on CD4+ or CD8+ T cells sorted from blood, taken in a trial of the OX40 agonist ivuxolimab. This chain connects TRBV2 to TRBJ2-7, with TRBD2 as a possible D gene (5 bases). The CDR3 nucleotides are TGTGCCAGCAGACTAGGGCATCCCGAGCAGTACTTC. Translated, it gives CASRLGHPEQYF.